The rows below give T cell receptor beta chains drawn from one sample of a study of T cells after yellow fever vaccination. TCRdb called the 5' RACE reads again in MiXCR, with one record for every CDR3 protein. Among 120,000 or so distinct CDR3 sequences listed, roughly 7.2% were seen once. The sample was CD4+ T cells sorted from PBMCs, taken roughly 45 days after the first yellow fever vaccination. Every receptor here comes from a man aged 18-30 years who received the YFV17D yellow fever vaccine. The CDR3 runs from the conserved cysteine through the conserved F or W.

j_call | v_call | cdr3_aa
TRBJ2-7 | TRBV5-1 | CASSLRGDLYEQYF
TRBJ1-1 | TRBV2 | CASSRGPRNTEAFF
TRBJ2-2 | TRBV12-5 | CASGFSRSDTGELFF
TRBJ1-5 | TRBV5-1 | CASSGGSPDQPQHF
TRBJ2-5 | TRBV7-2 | CASSLGRYQETQYF
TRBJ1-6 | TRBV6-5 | CASSYPFAYNSPLHF
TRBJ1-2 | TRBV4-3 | CASSQGALGGYTF
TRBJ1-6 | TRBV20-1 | CSASEQRYNSPLHF
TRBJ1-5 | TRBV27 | CASSAINQPQHF
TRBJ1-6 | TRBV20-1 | CSARDGQGYSPLHF
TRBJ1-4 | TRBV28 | CASSLSGLAGEKLFF
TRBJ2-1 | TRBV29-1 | CSAARGGVNEQFF
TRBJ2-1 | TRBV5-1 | CASSFGQGLMEQFF
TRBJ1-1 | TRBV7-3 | CASSPDRVSEPKLF
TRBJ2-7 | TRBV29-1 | CSVDRQGEGEQYF
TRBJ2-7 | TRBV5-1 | CASSLVARQSFNVAAYEQYF
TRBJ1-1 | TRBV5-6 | CASTRLGYTEAFF
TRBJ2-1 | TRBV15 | CATSREITYNEQFF
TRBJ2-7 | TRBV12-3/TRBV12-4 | CASSPRTGASYEQYF
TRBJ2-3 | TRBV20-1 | CSAWGITDTQYF
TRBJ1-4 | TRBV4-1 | CASSPWTANEKLFF
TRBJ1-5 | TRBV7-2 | CASSRTQGPNQPQHF
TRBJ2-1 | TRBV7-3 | CASSLRGEQFF
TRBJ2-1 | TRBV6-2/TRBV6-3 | CASSHPASGGDHPYYNEQFF
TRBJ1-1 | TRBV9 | CASSLQGAGVSEAFF
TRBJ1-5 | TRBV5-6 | CASSYRGGFDQPQHF
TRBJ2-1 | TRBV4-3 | CASSQESGTSDRDEQFF
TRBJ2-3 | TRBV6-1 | CASRPGLASTDTQYF
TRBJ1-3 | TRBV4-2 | CASSQAGTAAGNTIYF
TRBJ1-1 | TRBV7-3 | CASSQSRSDEAFF
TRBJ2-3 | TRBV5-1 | CASSPRGGRVPDTQYF
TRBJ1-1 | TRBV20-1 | CSASTVGFGAFF
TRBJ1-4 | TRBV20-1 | CSAYHPGQDEKLFF
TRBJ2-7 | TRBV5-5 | CASSLGVGESYEQYF
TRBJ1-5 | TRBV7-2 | CASSFRSNQPQHF
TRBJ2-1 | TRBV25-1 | CASTRGGAYNEQFF
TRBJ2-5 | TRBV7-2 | CASSLTGGAETQYF
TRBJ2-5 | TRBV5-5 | CASTRGLQETQYF
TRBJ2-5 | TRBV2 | CASSEGLAAETQYF
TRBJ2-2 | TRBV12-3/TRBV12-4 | CASSYSGELFF
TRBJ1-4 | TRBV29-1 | CSVAGTGGASNEKLFF
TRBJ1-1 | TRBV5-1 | CASSLDPTGTEAFF
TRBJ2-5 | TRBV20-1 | CSARELTGRETQYF
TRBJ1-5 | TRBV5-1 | CASSLDGDSQPQHF
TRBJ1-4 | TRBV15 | CATSRFRRALEKLFF
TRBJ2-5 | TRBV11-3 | CASSFGRETETQYF
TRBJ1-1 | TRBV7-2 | CASSSVDTNTEAFF
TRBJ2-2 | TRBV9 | CASSGPSGGPWNTGELFF